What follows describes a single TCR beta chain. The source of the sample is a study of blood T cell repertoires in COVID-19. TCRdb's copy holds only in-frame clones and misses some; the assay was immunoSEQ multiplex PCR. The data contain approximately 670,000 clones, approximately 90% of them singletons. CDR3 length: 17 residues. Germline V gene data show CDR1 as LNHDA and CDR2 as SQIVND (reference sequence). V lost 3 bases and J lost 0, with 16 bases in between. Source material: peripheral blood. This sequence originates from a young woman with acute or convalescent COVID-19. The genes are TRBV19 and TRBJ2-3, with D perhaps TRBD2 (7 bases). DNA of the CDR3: TGTGCCAGTAGTATGGGTGAGGGGGGGAGTAGCACAGATACGCAGTATTTT. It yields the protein CASSMGEGGSSTDTQYF. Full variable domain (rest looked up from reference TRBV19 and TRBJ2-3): DGGITQSPKYLFRKEGQNVTLSCEQNLNHDAMYWYRQDPGQGLRLIYYSQIVNDFQKGDIAEGYSVSREKKESFPLTVTSAQKNPTAFYLCASSMGEGGSSTDTQYFGPGTRLTVL.